This is a list of T cell receptor beta chains from one sample in a study of graft-versus-host responses after intestinal transplantation. Method: immunoSEQ multiplex PCR; TCRdb's copy keeps in-frame clones and lacks some. The table has under 90,000 clones, 92% seen once; the top ten hold approximately 0.7%. The specimen comprised PBMCs, sampled 98 days after intestinal transplantation. These receptors all come from a human patient who received an intestinal transplant, so some T cells may come from the graft donor. Both conserved end residues are part of each CDR3. The D gene is left open where the match is weak. For some rows the clone size is stated as once, few or many, or as a class when expanded; others skip it.

TRBJ1-4	16	.	.	TRBV27	TGTGCCAGCAGTTTGTCGACGGCAGGATATAATGAAAAACTGTTTTTT	CASSLSTAGYNEKLFF
TRBJ1-1	14	TRBD1	.	TRBV6-5	TGTGCCAGCAGTCCCCGACAGGGGTACACTGAAGCTTTCTTT	CASSPRQGYTEAFF
TRBJ1-3	13	TRBD1	.	TRBV6-1	TGTGCCAGCAGCAGGGACAGCGGAAACACCATATATTTT	CASSRDSGNTIYF
TRBJ2-1	13	TRBD2	.	TRBV6-4	TGTGCCAGCAGCGGGGGGGTAAACAATGAGCAGTTCTTC	CASSGGVNNEQFF
TRBJ2-2	14	.	.	TRBV30	TGTGCCTGGAGCGCTGACAGGATCACCGGGGAGCTGTTTTTT	CAWSADRITGELFF
TRBJ1-5	16	.	.	TRBV5-5	TGTGCCAGCAGCACGACGGACAGCCGGGGGGATCAGCCCCAGCATTTT	CASSTTDSRGDQPQHF
TRBJ2-7	15	TRBD2	.	TRBV19	TGTGCCAGTAAACAGGGTGGTAGCGGGAGCTACGAGCAGTACTTC	CASKQGGSGSYEQYF
TRBJ2-5	15	TRBD1	.	TRBV6-5	TGTGCCAGCAGGGGATCCGGGACAGCACAAGAGACCCAGTACTTC	CASRGSGTAQETQYF
TRBJ2-7	14	.	.	TRBV27	TGTGCCAGCAGTCTCGGGGGTTTCACCTACGAGCAGTACTTC	CASSLGGFTYEQYF
TRBJ2-7	13	.	few	TRBV6-5	TGTGCCAGCAGTTACTCGAGTATGGGCGAGCAGTACTTC	CASSYSSMGEQYF
TRBJ2-3	16	.	.	TRBV18	TGTGCCAGCTCACCATCATCGGACGGCCTCACAGGTACGCAGTATTTT	CASSPSSDGLTGTQYF
TRBJ2-6	11	.	.	TRBV19	TGTGCCAGTAGCTCGGTGGACGTCCTGACTTTC	CASSSVDVLTF
TRBJ1-2	15	TRBD1	.	TRBV9	TGTGCCAGCAGCGCGGCCGGGACAGGGCGTTATGGCTACACCTTC	CASSAAGTGRYGYTF
TRBJ2-2	15	TRBD2	.	TRBV28	TGTGCCACCGGCGGACTAGCCGATAACACCGGGGAGCTGTTTTTT	CATGGLADNTGELFF
TRBJ2-7	15	TRBD2	.	TRBV6-1	TGTGCCAGCAGCTACGACTGGCGGGGGACCTACGAGCAGTACTTC	CASSYDWRGTYEQYF
TRBJ2-1	13	TRBD2	.	TRBV29-1	TGCAGCGTTGAACGTGCCCAGCGGGGGGCCCAGTTCTTC	CSVERAQRGAQFF
TRBJ1-1	14	.	.	TRBV9	TGTGCCAGCAGCGTAGGTCCCCGGATCACTGAAGCTTTCTTT	CASSVGPRITEAFF
TRBJ2-1	14	.	.	TRBV30	TGTGCCTGGAGTGTAGGACAATCCTACAATGAGCAGTTCTTC	CAWSVGQSYNEQFF
TRBJ2-7	14	TRBD2	few	TRBV4-1	TGCGCCAGCAGCCTCCTAGCGGGAGGAGGGGAGCAGTACTTC	CASSLLAGGGEQYF
TRBJ1-2	16	TRBD1	.	TRBV27	TGTGCCAGCAGTCCGACCTGGACAGGGTTCAACTATGGCTACACCTTC	CASSPTWTGFNYGYTF
TRBJ1-1	13	.	.	TRBV6-1	TGTGCCAGCAGCTACAGGGCGAACACTGAAGCTTTCTTT	CASSYRANTEAFF
TRBJ1-2	15	.	.	TRBV4-1	TGCGCCAGCAGCCAAGATGGGGAGCGACTCTATGGCTACACCTTC	CASSQDGERLYGYTF
TRBJ2-7	12	.	.	TRBV7-8	TGTGCCAGCAGCTCTCCAGGGATCGAGCAGTACTTC	CASSSPGIEQYF
TRBJ1-2	15	.	.	TRBV9	TGTGCCAGCAGCCCCAAGGATTCGGGAGAAGTGAGCTACACCTTC	CASSPKDSGEVSYTF
TRBJ2-1	15	TRBD2	.	TRBV9	TGTGCCAGCAGCGTTGGGACTAGCGGTGGCAATGAGCAGTTCTTC	CASSVGTSGGNEQFF
TRBJ1-1	17	.	few	TRBV10-1	TGCGCCAGCAGTCCGGGAGGGGGTCGGGCTGTGGACACTGAAGCTTTCTTT	CASSPGGGRAVDTEAFF
TRBJ2-7	13	TRBD1	.	TRBV6-7	TGTGCCAGCCGACAGGGGGCCTACTACGAGCAGTACTTC	CASRQGAYYEQYF
TRBJ2-3	19	TRBD1	.	TRBV11-2	TGTGCCAGCAGCCGTAGCCCTTGGGGACAGGGGGCGAACACAGATACGCAGTATTTT	CASSRSPWGQGANTDTQYF
TRBJ2-7	15	.	.	TRBV19	TGTGCCAGTAGTGTTTTGGGAGATTCGGGGAACGAGCAGTACTTC	CASSVLGDSGNEQYF
TRBJ2-7	14	.	.	TRBV29-1	TGCAGCGTTGGTTCGGGGGCTGGGTCCTACGAGCAGTACTTC	CSVGSGAGSYEQYF
TRBJ2-3	11	.	.	TRBV6-5	TGTGCCAGCAGGTACACAGATACGCAGTATTTT	CASRYTDTQYF
TRBJ2-7	13	TRBD1	.	TRBV7-2	TGTGCCAGCAGCCCCGCGACAGGGTGGGAGCAGTACTTC	CASSPATGWEQYF
TRBJ2-7	13	TRBD2	once	TRBV7-2	TGTGCTCTAGCGGGCCTCCGCTCCTACGAGCAGTACTTC	CALAGLRSYEQYF
TRBJ1-1	15	TRBD1	.	TRBV11-1	TGTGCCAGCAGCTTACCTAGGACAGGGGGCACTGAAGCTTTCTTT	CASSLPRTGGTEAFF
TRBJ1-5	12	.	.	TRBV10-3	TGTGCCATCAGCACACAGGAGGGGCCCCAGCATTTT	CAISTQEGPQHF
TRBJ2-7	14	TRBD1	.	TRBV7-8	TGTGCCAGCAGCCGGACAGGCCTAGGCTACGAGCAGTACTTC	CASSRTGLGYEQYF
TRBJ1-2	14	.	.	TRBV6-1	TGTGCCAGCAGTGAAGGTGGAGGGACGGATGGCTACACCTTC	CASSEGGGTDGYTF
TRBJ1-1	14	.	.	TRBV7-9	TGTGCCAGCAGCCCAGGGGCGGACCCCACTGAAGCTTTCTTT	CASSPGADPTEAFF
TRBJ1-3	14	.	.	TRBV9	TGTGCCAGCAGCGTCAGGGACATTGGAAACACCATATATTTT	CASSVRDIGNTIYF
TRBJ1-6	14	.	.	TRBV6-5	TGTGCCAGCAGTTACGACGGTTTGGGGTCACCCCTCCACTTT	CASSYDGLGSPLHF
TRBJ2-1	14	.	.	TRBV5-4	TGTGCCAGCAGCTCAGGCCAAACGCAGGGTGAGCAGTTCTTC	CASSSGQTQGEQFF
TRBJ1-4	15	.	.	TRBV6-5	TGTGCCAGCAGTTATGAGTTGCAGAATAATGAAAAACTGTTTTTT	CASSYELQNNEKLFF
TRBJ2-7	16	TRBD1	few	TRBV6-5	TGTGCCAGCAGTTCAACCCGTCAGGGGGCAGGATTCGGGCAGTACTTC	CASSSTRQGAGFGQYF
TRBJ1-3	15	.	.	TRBV6-1	TGTGCCAGCACCCCGAACGGGGGTTTAGGAAACACCATATATTTT	CASTPNGGLGNTIYF